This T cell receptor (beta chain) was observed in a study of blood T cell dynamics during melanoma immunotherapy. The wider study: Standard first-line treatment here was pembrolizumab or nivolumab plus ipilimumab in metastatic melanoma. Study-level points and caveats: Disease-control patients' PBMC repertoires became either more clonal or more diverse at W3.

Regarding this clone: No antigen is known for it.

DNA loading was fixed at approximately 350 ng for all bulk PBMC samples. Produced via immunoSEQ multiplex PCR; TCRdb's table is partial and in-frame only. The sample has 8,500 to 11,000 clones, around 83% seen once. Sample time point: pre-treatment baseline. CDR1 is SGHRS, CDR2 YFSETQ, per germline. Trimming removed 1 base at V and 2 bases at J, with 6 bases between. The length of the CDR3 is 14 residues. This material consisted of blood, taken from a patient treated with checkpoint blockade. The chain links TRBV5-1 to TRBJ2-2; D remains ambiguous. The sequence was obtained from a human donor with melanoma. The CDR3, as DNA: TGCGCCAGCAGCTTGATCGGTAACACCGGGGAGCTGTTTTTT. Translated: CASSLIGNTGELFF.